These 32 T cell receptor beta chains came from one sample sequenced in a study of technical replicates of blood from a handful of donors. The table came from immunoSEQ multiplex PCR; TCRdb's copy has only in-frame clones and leaves some out. The sample shows around 100,000 clones, around 95% of them seen only once. The material sequenced was T cells isolated from PBMCs. The receptor source for this set is a human donor in good health.

The V call is TRBV2, the J call TRBJ2-7, with 13 nucleotides matching TRBD2. This CDR3 has 15 amino acids. V trimming: 1 base; J trimming: 6 bases; junction bases outside the gene matches: 3. CDR1 is SNHLY and CDR2 is FYNNEI in the germline V gene. The CDR3 bases are TGTGCCAGCAGTGAAGGGACTAGCGGGAGTTTCGAGCAGTACTTC. Its protein is CASSEGTSGSFEQYF.

Only one count was recorded for this clone. This rearrangement joins TRBV10-3 to TRBJ2-2; TRBD2 agrees at 16 bases. The CDR3 totals 18 residues. Per the germline V gene, CDR1 is ENHRY and CDR2 is SYGVKD. J was trimmed by 2 bases and V by 4 bases; bases with no gene match: 4. The chain's CDR3 is CAISAGTSGRGNTGELFF. The DNA for the CDR3 is TGTGCCATCAGTGCAGGGACTAGCGGGAGGGGAAACACCGGGGAGCTGTTTTTT.

This chain uses TRBV5-6 with TRBJ2-7; TRBD1 matches at 7 bases. V lost 4 bases, J lost 6 bases, and 13 bases stayed unmatched. This CDR3 spans 15 amino acids. CDR1 SGHDT and CDR2 YYEEEE come from the germline V gene. CDR3: CASSGQDRAVGEQYF. For the CDR3, the DNA is TGTGCCAGCAGCGGACAGGACAGAGCGGTTGGCGAGCAGTACTTC.

This chain connects TRBV7-2 to TRBJ2-3, with D possibly matching TRBD1 (6 bases). Trimming pared 3 bases from V and 3 bases from J, leaving 16 bases between. The CDR3 loop spans 16 amino acids. Germline V gene data show CDR1 as SGHTA and CDR2 as FQGNSA. The CDR3 bases are TGTGCCAGCAGCTTGGAACGGAGAAGGGGGACAGATACGCAGTATTTT. This translates into CASSLERRRGTDTQYF.

The chain recombines TRBV30 with TRBJ2-7; D not resolved. Trimming took off 0 bases at V and 5 bases at J, with 11 bases between the two ends. Per germline, CDR1 GTSNPN and CDR2 SVGIG (reference sequence). CDR3 length: 13 amino acids. For the CDR3, the DNA is TGTGCCTGGAGTGTACCGCCGGCGGACGAGCAGTACTTC. Translating it yields CAWSVPPADEQYF.

The chain carries TRBV12-5 and TRBJ2-6; 11 nucleotides agree with TRBD1. Germline CDR1 and CDR2: LGHNT and FRNRAP. The length of the CDR3 is 17 residues. V lost 5 bases and J lost 4; bases outside the gene matches: 7. In DNA, the CDR3 is TGTGCTAGTGGTCTGGACAGGGGGCTTTACGGGGCCAACGTCCTGACTTTC. Its translation is CASGLDRGLYGANVLTF.

The chain carries TRBV27 and TRBJ1-5; TRBD1 aligns across 9 bases. The CDR3 sequence is 15 residues long. From germline, CDR1 is MNHEY and CDR2 SMNVEV (reference sequence). J was trimmed by 7 bases and V by 5 bases; bases with no gene match: 9. The CDR3 is CASSRDRVFGQPQHF. DNA of the CDR3: TGTGCCAGCAGTAGGGACAGGGTGTTTGGCCAGCCCCAGCATTTT.

As to this clone: The same CDR3 is also encoded by other DNA sequences in this sample. The chain has TRBV9 and TRBJ1-2; weak D call: TRBD1 (5 bases). This CDR3 contains 13 residues. Looked up from germline, CDR1 is SGDLS and CDR2 is YYNGEE. Trimming cost V 0 bases and J 6 bases, with 9 bases left between them. This CDR3 reads CASSVGQGHGYTF. DNA for the CDR3: TGTGCCAGCAGCGTAGGCCAGGGCCATGGCTACACCTTC.

The V gene is TRBV4-2, the J gene TRBJ1-6; 8 bases match TRBD1. In germline, CDR1 is LGHNA, CDR2 YNFKEQ. The CDR3 covers 16 residues. Trimming took 0 bases from V and 10 from J; bases not matched to a gene: 8. CDR3 coding DNA: TGTGCCAGCAGCCAAGAAGGGCAGGGGGCGGGCTCACCCCTCCACTTT. Amino acid sequence: CASSQEGQGAGSPLHF.

V usage is TRBV19 and J usage is TRBJ2-7; 8 positions match TRBD2. The CDR3 has 15 amino acids. Unmatched junction bases numbered 4, after V lost 3 bases and J lost 0 bases. Germline V gene lookup returns CDR1 LNHDA and CDR2 SQIVND (reference sequence). DNA for the CDR3: TGTGCCAGTAGTATTGTCAGCGGGAGCTCCTACGAGCAGTACTTC. Its translation is CASSIVSGSSYEQYF.

This rearrangement joins TRBV27 to TRBJ1-5; no clear D gene. The CDR3 contains 13 residues. V was cut by 3 bases and J by 7 bases, with 10 bases left in between. Germline assignment: CDR1 MNHEY and CDR2 SMNVEV (reference sequence). CDR3 nucleotide sequence: TGTGCCAGCAGTTTGAACAACGTCCAGCCCCAGCATTTT. Translating gives CASSLNNVQPQHF.

This chain joins TRBV2 and TRBJ2-4; D not resolved. Germline lookup yields CDR1 SNHLY and CDR2 FYNNEI. CDR3 size: 15 residues. The V gene lost 7 bases and the J gene lost 0 bases, with 13 bases spanning the gap. CDR3 nucleotides: TGTGCCAGCACGCCCGAGATCTTAGCCAAAAACATTCAGTACTTC. Amino acids: CASTPEILAKNIQYF. The complete variable domain, with remaining parts taken from reference TRBV2 and TRBJ2-4, reads EPEVTQTPSHQVTQMGQEVILRCVPISNHLYFYWYRQILGQKVEFLVSFYNNEISEKSEIFDDQFSVERPDGSNFTLKIRSTKLEDSAMYFCASTPEILAKNIQYFGAGTRLSVL.

The chain employs TRBV28 and TRBJ2-6; D gene ambiguous. The CDR3 is 15 amino acids. V lost 3 bases to trimming and J lost 0 bases, with 6 bases between them. CDR1 and CDR2 from the germline V gene are MDHEN and SYDVKM. CDR3 DNA sequence: TGTGCCAGCAGTTTCCTTAGCTCTGGGGCCAACGTCCTGACTTTC. Protein product: CASSFLSSGANVLTF.

The V and J genes are TRBV5-8 and TRBJ1-1; D gene unclear. CDR1 SGHTS and CDR2 YDEGEE come from the germline V gene. V lost 0 bases to trimming and J lost 5 bases, with 5 bases between them. The CDR3 is made up of 12 amino acids. The CDR3 DNA reads TGTGCCAGCAGCTTGGCTTATACTGAAGCTTTCTTT. This encodes CASSLAYTEAFF.

In this sample, this clone turned up once. V and J are TRBV6-1 and TRBJ2-1, with TRBD2 matching over 12 bases. Germline CDR1 and CDR2: MNHNS and SASEGT. The CDR3 extends over 16 amino acids. V shed 1 base, J shed 4 bases, and the junction held 2 bases outside the gene matches. The CDR3, as DNA: TGTGCCAGCAGTGAAGATCTAGCGGGAGGGTACAATGAGCAGTTCTTC. The encoded protein is CASSEDLAGGYNEQFF.

The chain links TRBV30 to TRBJ1-4; unclear D gene. Trimming took 3 bases from V and 7 from J, leaving 9 bases between them. CDR3 length: 12 amino acids. Germline V gene sequence: CDR1 GTSNPN, CDR2 SVGIG (reference sequence). The CDR3, as DNA: TGTGCCTGGAGGGGCATTGGTGAAAAACTGTTTTTT. Amino acids: CAWRGIGEKLFF.

This sequence joins TRBV30 and TRBJ1-5, with D tentatively TRBD1 (5 bases). CDR1 is GTSNPN and CDR2 is SVGIG in the germline V gene (reference sequence). The ends were cut back, 5 bases at V and 2 bases at J, with 19 bases in the middle. This CDR3 is built from 16 residues. CDR3 nucleotides: TGTGCCTGGCCGGACCGGGGGTTTTTTGGCAATCAGCCCCAGCATTTT. Its translation is CAWPDRGFFGNQPQHF.

The chain uses TRBV7-3 and TRBJ2-3; tentatively, D is TRBD1 (6 bases). The CDR3 covers 15 residues. V was cut by 5 bases and J by 2 bases, with 14 bases left in between. Germline V CDR1 and CDR2: SGHTA, FQGTGA. The CDR3 nucleotides read TGTGCCAGCAGCGCCCGACAGGAAAACACAGATACGCAGTATTTT. The encoded protein is CASSARQENTDTQYF.

The V and J genes are TRBV27 and TRBJ2-2, with 8 bases identical to TRBD1. V was clipped by 1 base and J by 3 bases; unmatched bases: 7. The germline gives CDR1 MNHEY, CDR2 SMNVEV (reference sequence). CDR3 length equals 17 residues. As DNA, the CDR3 is TGTGCCAGCAGTTTATTGATAGGACAGGGTTACACCGGGGAGCTGTTTTTT. It specifies CASSLLIGQGYTGELFF.

This chain links TRBV4-1 with TRBJ2-4; 9 nucleotides match TRBD1. The CDR3 is made up of 17 amino acids. With 0 bases clipped from V and 4 bases from J, the junction kept 7 bases outside the gene matches. Germline V lookup: CDR1 MGHRA, CDR2 YSYEKL. For the CDR3, the DNA is TGCGCCAGCAGCCAAGATGTAGGGGGGACAGGGAAAAACATTCAGTACTTC. This gives the protein CASSQDVGGTGKNIQYF.

The chain recombines TRBV9 with TRBJ1-5, with a tentative D call TRBD1 (5 bases). Germline CDR1 and CDR2: SGDLS and YYNGEE. This CDR3 has 13 amino acids. Trimming took 3 bases from V and 7 from J, leaving 11 bases between them. The CDR3 DNA is TGTGCCAGCAGCGCGTCCGGGGGGCAGCCCCAGCATTTT. This codes for CASSASGGQPQHF.

The CDR3 is CASSPMSPGTVNYGYTF. The CDR3 DNA follows: TGTGCCAGCTCACCAATGTCGCCCGGGACAGTGAACTATGGCTACACCTTC. The chain links TRBV18 to TRBJ1-2; 7 bases are a match to TRBD1. The V and J ends lost 2 bases and 2 bases, in that order; junction bases with no gene match: 11. CDR1 is KGHSH and CDR2 is LQKENI in the germline V gene. CDR3 length: 17 amino acids. Looking up the rest from reference TRBV18 and TRBJ1-2 gives the full variable domain: NAGVMQNPRHLVRRRGQEARLRCSPMKGHSHVYWYRQLPEEGLKFMVYLQKENIIDESGMPKERFSAEFPKEGPSILRIQQVVRGDSAAYFCASSPMSPGTVNYGYTFGSGTRLTVV.

The chain employs TRBV13 and TRBJ2-3, with D possibly being TRBD1 (5 bases). This CDR3 region has 16 residues. V lost 6 bases and J lost 1, with 17 bases in between. Germline-derived CDR1 and CDR2 are PRHDT and FYEKMQ (reference sequence). The CDR3 is CASSGMGRRGTDTQYF. In nucleotides, the CDR3 is TGTGCCAGCAGTGGCATGGGGCGGAGAGGCACAGATACGCAGTATTTT. The full variable domain, its missing parts supplied by reference TRBV13 and TRBJ2-3, is AAGVIQSPRHLIKEKRETATLKCYPIPRHDTVYWYQQGPGQDPQFLISFYEKMQSDKGSIPDRFSAQQFSDYHSELNMSSLELGDSALYFCASSGMGRRGTDTQYFGPGTRLTVL.

The genes are TRBV10-3 and TRBJ2-3, with 8 bases identical to TRBD2. Per the germline V gene, CDR1 is ENHRY and CDR2 is SYGVKD. Trimming cost V 2 bases and J 4 bases; bases outside gene matches: 2. This CDR3 has 14 residues. The CDR3 sequence: CAISEGLAPDTQYF. For the CDR3, the DNA is TGTGCCATCAGTGAGGGACTAGCCCCAGATACGCAGTATTTT.

The CDR3 bases are TGTGCCAGCCCCCCCGGGACTAGCACAGATACGCAGTATTTT. Translated: CASPPGTSTDTQYF. The chain uses TRBV7-6 and TRBJ2-3, with D perhaps matching TRBD2 (6 bases). V shed 8 bases and J shed 0 bases, with 12 bases lying between them. From germline, CDR1 is SGHVS and CDR2 FNYEAQ. The CDR3 loop spans 14 amino acids.

This chain links TRBV18 with TRBJ2-5; D gene unclear. The CDR3 contains 13 residues. Trimming cost V 2 bases and J 5 bases, with 9 bases left between them. Germline loops: CDR1 KGHSH, CDR2 LQKENI. DNA of the CDR3: TGTGCCAGCTCACCAGAGCTGATGGAGACCCAGTACTTC. Translated: CASSPELMETQYF.

The chain uses TRBV14 and TRBJ2-7, with 10 bases aligning to TRBD2. Unmatched junction bases numbered 9, after V lost 4 bases and J lost 3 bases. The CDR3 totals 16 residues. CDR1 is SGHDN, CDR2 FVKESK, per germline. The CDR3: CASSPNPGLANYEQYF. CDR3 DNA sequence: TGTGCCAGCAGCCCTAACCCGGGACTAGCGAACTACGAGCAGTACTTC.

The V and J genes are TRBV28 and TRBJ2-7; unclear D gene. CDR1 and CDR2 (germline): MDHEN, SYDVKM. The CDR3 has 11 residues. V was pared by 8 bases and J by 3 bases, with 8 bases between. CDR3 sequence reads: CASQEDYEQYF. For the CDR3, the DNA is TGTGCCAGCCAAGAGGACTACGAGCAGTACTTC. Full variable domain (missing parts from reference TRBV28 and TRBJ2-7): DVKVTQSSRYLVKRTGEKVFLECVQDMDHENMFWYRQDPGLGLRLIYFSYDVKMKEKGDIPEGYSVSREKKERFSLILESASTNQTSMYLCASQEDYEQYFGPGTRLTVT.

This sequence joins TRBV11-2 and TRBJ2-1, with 8 bases that match TRBD2. Trimming at V came to 4 bases and at J to 5 bases, leaving 7 bases not matched to a gene. Germline CDR1 reads SGHAT; CDR2 reads FQNNGV. The CDR3 spans 15 residues. CDR3 residues: CASSSGLARHNEQFF. The CDR3 nucleotides are TGTGCCAGCAGCTCCGGACTAGCACGGCACAATGAGCAGTTCTTC. The entire variable domain, with the rest obtained from reference TRBV11-2 and TRBJ2-1, is as follows: EAGVAQSPRYKIIEKRQSVAFWCNPISGHATLYWYQQILGQGPKLLIQFQNNGVVDDSQLPKDRFSAERLKGVDSTLKIQPAKLEDSAVYLCASSSGLARHNEQFFGPGTRLTVL.

The chain has TRBV30 and TRBJ2-7; no clear D gene. Trimming removed 3 bases from V and 4 bases from J, with 13 bases in between. The CDR3 consists of 13 residues. The germline CDR1 and CDR2 sequences are GTSNPN and SVGIG (reference sequence). The CDR3 sequence is CAWRATGGYEQYF. The CDR3 DNA sequence: TGTGCCTGGAGAGCGACCGGCGGATACGAGCAGTACTTC.

This chain joins TRBV27 and TRBJ1-1; D is unclear. V was trimmed by 5 bases and J by 0 bases, leaving 10 bases between them. This CDR3 has 14 amino acids. Germline lookup yields CDR1 MNHEY and CDR2 SMNVEV (reference sequence). Here the CDR3 DNA reads TGTGCCAGCAGTCCCGGACTGGTGAACACTGAAGCTTTCTTT. This encodes CASSPGLVNTEAFF.

This clone occurred a few times. The rearrangement links TRBV6-5 to TRBJ2-1; 7 positions match TRBD2. Germline V CDR1 and CDR2: MNHEY, SVGAGI. The CDR3 extends over 13 amino acids. The V gene end was trimmed by 1 base and the J gene end by 10 bases; junction bases not matched to a gene: 4. The CDR3 nucleotides read TGTGCCAGCAGTTACTTGGCGGGGGAGGAGCAGTTCTTC. Protein: CASSYLAGEEQFF.